This TCR beta chain was observed in a study of T cells after yellow fever vaccination. Germline CDR1 and CDR2: DFQATT and SNEGSKA (reference sequence). The CDR3 spans 13 residues. The V gene lost 5 bases and the J gene lost 0 bases, with 10 bases spanning the gap. TCRdb called the 5' RACE reads again in MiXCR, with one record for every CDR3 protein. The sample lists under 600,000 distinct CDR3 sequences, 13% occurring once. This clonotype was seen only a few times. Specimen: PBMCs, collected on the day of the yellow fever booster vaccination. The sequence was collected from a young man who received the YFV17D yellow fever vaccine. This sequence joins TRBV20-1 and TRBJ1-1; TRBD1 is a possible D gene (5 bases). The CDR3 DNA reads as TGCAGTGCTCACAGGAGATTGAACACTGAAGCTTTCTTT. Amino acids: CSAHRRLNTEAFF.